This T cell receptor beta chain was sequenced for a study of Tregs in tolerant kidney transplant recipients (dated by TCRdb to the late 2010s). Describing the broader study: The study applied TCRbeta sequencing to find donor-specific regulatory T cells before combined kidney and bone marrow transplantation and then followed those same cells after transplant.

The CDR3 starts with the cysteine, ends with the phenylalanine, and has 13 residues. Of all the DNA, just the CDR3 is kept, 39 bases in frame from base 1. After removal of 3 bases from V and 6 bases from J, the junction retains 4 bases not matched to a gene. The germline V gene gives CDR1 as SGHTA and CDR2 as FQGTGA. Transplants used related donors with nonmyeloablative bone marrow transplantation; mixed chimerism was transient in the human trials. Thawed PBMCs were FACS-sorted into unstimulated Tregs (CD4+CD25+CD127-), CD4+ non-Tregs (CD4+CD25-), CD4 cells and CD8 cells. Patients were several combined kidney and bone marrow transplant recipients from the ITN036ST trial, and only these trial subjects had samples available. Healthy control blood was processed by Ficoll density gradient to PBMCs and cryopreserved; patient PBMCs were collected before and after transplant. Study-wide conclusions, independent of this receptor: Because only a small number of patients were included, the study had limitations, and the results will need to be validated in larger populations as well as under other immunosuppression protocols. Biological reproducibility was not directly addressed, though technical replication error appeared minimal. Expanding Tregs with activated donor B cells appeared to identify the most biologically relevant and donor-specific TCRbeta repertoire. Donor-specific Treg expansion was found to exceed global Treg expansion in tolerant patients, suggesting antigen-driven rather than nonspecific expansion. PCR primers changed over time for some patients, so nucleotide-level comparison across those patients' samples was not possible.

Genomic DNA was extracted from sorted cells with the QIAGEN DNeasy Blood and Tissue Kit for TCRbeta CDR3 sequencing. High-throughput TCRbeta CDR3 sequencing was carried out commercially through immunoSEQ, with PCR amplification with bias correction and internal controls included. As for how the authors treated the data: Unique productive TCRbeta sequences were defined by CDR3 nucleotide sequence when primers matched and otherwise by CDR3 amino acid sequence together with Vbeta and Jbeta genes. To correct sorting error, sequences shared between sorted populations at a frequency ratio of 2:1 or less were removed; the rest were assigned to the higher population. A sequence was defined as donor-reactive if the sequence was expanded at least 5-fold in CFSE-low cells compared with unstimulated cells and had a frequency of at least 0.01% in CFSE-low cells. Jensen-Shannon divergence calculated on the top 100 TCRbeta sequences ranked by frequency was used to measure repertoire divergence. For samples with multiple sequencing runs, sorting error was corrected separately for each run before the runs were pooled. TCRdb re-hosts the immuneACCESS table, in-frame sequences only. Its copies lack some clones; in the studies checked, an unresolved V gene accounts for under half of them, and the cause for the rest is not known. V and J calls and clone size follow that table, whereas D and trimming were derived from the DNA. The sample contains tens of thousands of clones, roughly nine tenths of them found a single time. More than 1.5% of the sample is held by the ten biggest clonotypes.

As concerns this clone: Its antigen is currently not known. Nothing much larger sits one base from this clone, and base qualities are not available.

This TCR came from a human patient who received a combined kidney and bone marrow transplant. The graft donor may be the source of some T cells after a transplant. The receptor chain draws on TRBV7-3 and TRBJ2-5; the central 7 bases match TRBD1. The sequencing used CD4+ T cells from blood (PBMCs), collected 24 months after the transplant. The DNA reads as follows: TGTGCCAGCAGCTTCGACAGGGAAAAGACCCAGTACTTC. This is translated as CASSFDREKTQYF.